This TCR beta chain originates from a study of monozygotic twins with inflammatory bowel disease. Study-wide results and limits: Among IBD patients, fewer clonotypes were shared with others than among healthy twins, especially with disease activity. Immunosuppressive treatments were not uniform, and this may have added variability to patient repertoires. Any single strong signal or clonotype tied to IBD lacked support. IBD-affected twins scored below their healthy co-twins in TCRbeta diversity (inverse Simpson).

The CDR3 contains 17 residues. Germline V gene lookup returns CDR1 SGHTA and CDR2 FQGNSA. Following a re-call of the 5' RACE reads, TCRdb has one entry per CDR3 protein and lacks DNA. Seen in this sample are about 380,000 distinct CDR3 sequences; the ten most common clones hold about 2.5%. With regard to this clonotype: The antigen remains unidentified.

This TCR was sampled from a human donor with ulcerative colitis or Crohn's disease, or a healthy co-twin of an affected twin (not recorded which). The chain has TRBV7-2 and TRBJ2-4; TCRdb designates TRBD1, a call that cannot be tested without DNA. Sequencing was carried out using blood. The CDR3 loop is CASSAPGREVPLNIQYF.